The 26 T cell receptor beta chains below come from one sample, sequenced in a study of blood T cell repertoires in COVID-19. Assay used: immunoSEQ multiplex PCR; TCRdb lists only in-frame clones, some missing. Here the sample spans around 150,000 clones, over 60% being singletons. Sample: PBMCs or T cells enriched from blood (not recorded which). All receptors come from a woman in her fifties or sixties who had recovered from COVID-19.

The rearrangement joins TRBV18 to TRBJ2-6; 12 nucleotides agree with TRBD1. This CDR3 is built from 19 residues. CDR1 is KGHSH, CDR2 LQKENI, per germline. V lost 3 bases to trimming and J lost 1 base; unmatched junction nucleotides: 7. CDR3 sequence: CASSPIGTGGASGANVLTF. The CDR3 DNA sequence: TGTGCCAGCTCACCTATCGGGACAGGGGGCGCTTCTGGGGCCAACGTCCTGACTTTC. Looking up the rest from reference TRBV18 and TRBJ2-6 gives the full variable domain: NAGVMQNPRHLVRRRGQEARLRCSPMKGHSHVYWYRQLPEEGLKFMVYLQKENIIDESGMPKERFSAEFPKEGPSILRIQQVVRGDSAAYFCASSPIGTGGASGANVLTFGAGSRLTVL.

This clone has just one count. V is TRBV4-1 and J is TRBJ1-5; weak D call: TRBD1 (5 bases). The germline CDR1 and CDR2 sequences are MGHRA and YSYEKL. V lost 2 bases and J 0 bases, leaving 11 bases between the germline ends. The CDR3 is made up of 16 amino acids. The CDR3 DNA reads as TGCGCCAGCAGCCAACCTAGTGGACATAGCAATCAGCCCCAGCATTTT. The encoded protein is CASSQPSGHSNQPQHF.

This clone came up a few times. V gene TRBV9 combines with J gene TRBJ1-2; 8 bases align to TRBD1. The CDR3 is 16 residues long. With V trimmed by 0 bases and J by 8 bases, 12 bases remained unmatched. Per germline, CDR1 SGDLS and CDR2 YYNGEE. The CDR3 is CASSVDWGAQGEGYTF. The CDR3 bases are TGTGCCAGCAGCGTAGATTGGGGGGCACAGGGGGAAGGCTACACCTTC.

This clone was seen a single time. The J gene is TRBJ2-3, the V gene TRBV27; D not certain. V lost 6 bases, J lost 0 bases, and 4 bases lay in between. Looked up from germline, CDR1 is MNHEY and CDR2 is SMNVEV (reference sequence). The length of the CDR3 is 12 residues. The CDR3 nucleotides read TGTGCCAGCAGGACTAGCACAGATACGCAGTATTTT. Protein: CASRTSTDTQYF.

The chain uses TRBV9 and TRBJ2-2; 8 positions agree with TRBD2. CDR1 and CDR2 from the germline V gene are SGDLS and YYNGEE. The CDR3 is 16 residues long. V dropped 2 bases and J dropped 2; count of bases not matched to a gene: 5. The CDR3 is CASSVRSGGNTGELFF. CDR3 nucleotide sequence: TGTGCCAGCAGCGTCAGAAGCGGGGGTAACACCGGGGAGCTGTTTTTT. The variable domain in full, completed from reference TRBV9 and TRBJ2-2, reads DSGVTQTPKHLITATGQRVTLRCSPRSGDLSVYWYQQSLDQGLQFLIQYYNGEERAKGNILERFSAQQFPDLHSELNLSSLELGDSALYFCASSVRSGGNTGELFFGEGSRLTVL.

The chain uses TRBV19 and TRBJ1-1; TRBD1 is a possible D gene (6 bases). From germline, CDR1 is LNHDA and CDR2 SQIVND (reference sequence). The CDR3 is 15 residues long. With 7 bases removed from V and 1 base from J, the gap between germline ends came to 16 bases. The chain's CDR3 is CASKGDWGPNTEAFF. DNA for the CDR3: TGTGCCAGTAAGGGGGATTGGGGACCGAACACTGAAGCTTTCTTT.

For the CDR3, the DNA is TGTGCCTGGAGAAGGGGGGGGTCCTACAATGAGCAGTTCTTC. Translated: CAWRRGGSYNEQFF. The V call is TRBV30, the J call TRBJ2-1; TRBD2 might be the D (7 bases). V lost 3 bases to trimming and J lost 1 base, with 10 bases between them. Germline values: CDR1 GTSNPN, CDR2 SVGIG (reference sequence). The CDR3 totals 14 residues.

The gene calls are TRBV7-9 and TRBJ1-2; 7 bases are shared with TRBD1. The CDR3 contains 13 residues. With V trimmed by 5 bases and J by 6 bases, 6 bases remained unmatched. Germline V gene lookup returns CDR1 SEHNR and CDR2 FQNEAQ (reference sequence). CDR3 sequence: CASSQTGPNGYTF. In DNA, the CDR3 is TGTGCCAGCAGCCAGACAGGGCCCAATGGCTACACCTTC.

This clone was counted a few times. V gene TRBV27 combines with J gene TRBJ1-1; TRBD1 is a possible D gene (6 bases). Trimming left V 6 bases short and J 5 bases short, with 19 bases between. The V gene's germline CDR1 is MNHEY and CDR2 SMNVEV (reference sequence). The CDR3 totals 15 residues. The CDR3 DNA reads as TGTGCCAGCAGAACCCAGCAGGGGATTGGGACTGAAGCTTTCTTT. This encodes CASRTQQGIGTEAFF.

The CDR3 coding sequence is TGTGCCAGTAAAAGACAGGGTAGGGCCTCACCCCTCCACTTT. It is translated as CASKRQGRASPLHF. This chain links TRBV6-5 with TRBJ1-6; 7 nucleotides align to TRBD1. The trim removed 9 bases at V and 10 bases at J, leaving 12 bases unmatched. CDR1 and CDR2 (germline): MNHEY, SVGAGI. The CDR3 has 14 residues.

The V and J genes are TRBV10-3 and TRBJ1-6; 9 nucleotides line up with TRBD1. Trimming removed 4 bases from V and 10 bases from J; junction bases left unmatched: 5. Germline CDR1 ENHRY, CDR2 SYGVKD. This CDR3 spans 14 amino acids. In nucleotides, the CDR3 is TGTGCCATCAGTGCTGGTACAGGGGGCTCACCCCTCCACTTT. Protein sequence: CAISAGTGGSPLHF.

The chain links TRBV11-2 to TRBJ1-1, with TRBD1 identical over 9 bases. Germline CDR1 SGHAT, CDR2 FQNNGV. This CDR3 is 13 amino acids long. Trimming at V came to 4 bases and at J to 9 bases, leaving 6 bases not matched to a gene. CDR3 coding DNA: TGTGCCAGCAGCTGGGACGGACAGGGGAAAGCTTTCTTT. Residues: CASSWDGQGKAFF.

CDR3 DNA sequence: TGTGCCAGCAGTTCCAGTGGGGGGTCACCCCTCCACTTT. It codes for CASSSSGGSPLHF. The chain has TRBV6-6 and TRBJ1-6, with D perhaps TRBD1 (5 bases). CDR1 is MNHNY, CDR2 SVGAGI, per germline (reference sequence). V was pared by 4 bases and J by 10 bases, with 11 bases between. This CDR3 comprises 13 residues.

V and J are TRBV2 and TRBJ1-2; TRBD1 matches at 12 bases. Per the germline V gene, CDR1 is SNHLY and CDR2 is FYNNEI. The CDR3 sequence is 14 residues long. Trimming took 6 bases from V and 3 from J; bases not matched to a gene: 2. The CDR3 DNA sequence: TGTGCCAGCAGGGGGACAGGGGGCTACTATGGCTACACCTTC. Its translation: CASRGTGGYYGYTF.

In this sample, this clone turned up once. V is TRBV5-1 and J is TRBJ2-3; D call uncertain. This CDR3 contains 14 residues. The V end lost 4 bases, the J end lost 1 base, and 10 bases lay between the germline ends. The germline gives CDR1 SGHRS, CDR2 YFSETQ. The CDR3 coding sequence is TGCGCCAGCAGCGCGGTTTCCCGCACAGATACGCAGTATTTT. Its protein is CASSAVSRTDTQYF.

The rearrangement joins TRBV5-1 to TRBJ1-1; no clear D. Trimming took 4 bases from V and 10 from J, leaving 14 bases between them. The CDR3 is made up of 12 amino acids. Germline assignment: CDR1 SGHRS and CDR2 YFSETQ. Here the CDR3 DNA reads TGCGCCAGCAGCGAAGGGAGTCATCGAGCTTTCTTT. Encoded protein: CASSEGSHRAFF.

This clone was seen a single time. The V call is TRBV18, the J call TRBJ2-1, with 8 bases that match TRBD2. The CDR3 is 15 residues long. With V trimmed by 1 base and J by 8 bases, 7 bases remained unmatched. Germline loops: CDR1 KGHSH, CDR2 LQKENI. CDR3 loop: CASSPQSGRRDEQFF. DNA of the CDR3: TGTGCCAGCTCACCACAAAGCGGGAGAAGGGATGAGCAGTTCTTC.

The gene calls are TRBV28 and TRBJ2-3, with a weak D call TRBD2 (6 bases). Between the trimmed V and J ends, which lost 0 bases and 1 base, there was a span of 11 bases. The CDR3 consists of 16 residues. Looked up from germline, CDR1 is MDHEN and CDR2 is SYDVKM. CDR3 sequence: CASSLWGAGRTDTQYF. CDR3 coding DNA: TGTGCCAGCAGTTTATGGGGCGCGGGACGCACAGATACGCAGTATTTT.

This clone was counted at least ten times. This chain links TRBV7-3 with TRBJ1-6; D remains ambiguous. Germline V lookup: CDR1 SGHTA, CDR2 FQGTGA. The V end was cut by 1 base, the J end by 7 bases, with 5 bases between. This CDR3 has 13 residues. CDR3 bases: TGTGCCAGCAGCTTAAGTGCGAATTCACCCCTCCACTTT. Its translation: CASSLSANSPLHF.

The chain employs TRBV19 and TRBJ1-3; 7 bases are a match to TRBD1. The junction had 3 bases not matched to a gene; V was cut back by 4 bases and J by 0 bases. CDR3 length: 15 amino acids. Germline loops: CDR1 LNHDA, CDR2 SQIVND (reference sequence). In DNA form, the CDR3 reads TGTGCCAGTAGTAGACAGGGCGACTCTGGAAACACCATATATTTT. Amino acid sequence: CASSRQGDSGNTIYF.

This clone has a single count. J is TRBJ1-4 and V is TRBV5-1; D not resolved. The CDR3 spans 15 residues. V was pared by 0 bases and J by 4 bases, with 10 bases between. The V gene's germline CDR1 is SGHRS and CDR2 YFSETQ. The CDR3 is CASSLGGSNNEKLFF. CDR3 coding DNA: TGCGCCAGCAGCTTGGGCGGGAGCAATAATGAAAAACTGTTTTTT. The full variable domain, completed using reference TRBV5-1 and TRBJ1-4, is KAGVTQTPRYLIKTRGQQVTLSCSPISGHRSVSWYQQTPGQGLQFLFEYFSETQRNKGNFPGRFSGRQFSNSRSEMNVSTLELGDSALYLCASSLGGSNNEKLFFGSGTQLSVL.

J is TRBJ2-7 and V is TRBV18; 7 nucleotides line up with TRBD1. Unmatched junction bases numbered 4, after V lost 3 bases and J lost 2 bases. Germline loops: CDR1 KGHSH, CDR2 LQKENI. The CDR3 is made up of 14 amino acids. The chain's CDR3 is CASSPGTATYEQYF. DNA of the CDR3: TGTGCCAGCTCACCGGGGACAGCAACCTACGAGCAGTACTTC.

The V and J genes are TRBV6-2 or TRBV6-3 and TRBJ1-3; D is unclear. The CDR3 length is 18 residues. Germline lookup yields CDR1 MNHEY and CDR2 SVGEGT. V was trimmed by 0 bases and J by 0 bases, leaving 15 bases between them. CDR3 in amino acids: CASSYSNQANRSGNTIYF. For the CDR3, the DNA is TGTGCCAGCAGTTACTCGAACCAGGCCAACCGCTCTGGAAACACCATATATTTT.

The chain carries TRBV28 and TRBJ1-6, with D possibly matching TRBD1 (5 bases). V dropped 3 bases and J dropped 5 bases, with 8 bases sitting between them. CDR3 length: 14 amino acids. Germline lookup yields CDR1 MDHEN and CDR2 SYDVKM. CDR3: CASSLVQDNSPLHF. The CDR3 region has the DNA TGTGCCAGCAGTTTGGTACAGGATAATTCACCCCTCCACTTT.

This clone was detected once. The chain uses TRBV19 and TRBJ2-3, with D unresolved. CDR3 size: 15 residues. The V end was cut by 7 bases, the J end by 2 bases, with 16 bases between. Germline CDR1 and CDR2: LNHDA and SQIVND (reference sequence). In DNA, the CDR3 is TGTGCCAGTACTGAAGGAGTCTCGTTCACAGATACGCAGTATTTT. This sequence encodes CASTEGVSFTDTQYF.

The gene calls are TRBV19 and TRBJ1-5, with 9 bases matching TRBD1. The CDR3 is made up of 15 amino acids. Germline assignment: CDR1 LNHDA and CDR2 SQIVND (reference sequence). The V gene end was trimmed by 4 bases and the J gene end by 6 bases; junction bases not matched to a gene: 7. Here the CDR3 DNA reads TGTGCCAGTAGTACGCCGGGACAGGGTACTCAGCCCCAGCATTTT. Amino acids: CASSTPGQGTQPQHF.